What follows is one T cell receptor (beta chain) and its context. Its antigen remains unknown. Data came from immunoSEQ multiplex PCR; TCRdb stores just in-frame clones and leaves some out. The table shows about 140,000 clones, with roughly 81% occurring only once. The data originate from a study of cytomegalovirus exposure and HLA in healthy donors. Study information: A later analysis reported the 120 or so validation repertoires used the same platform as the 550 to 800 first-cohort repertoires.

The V and J ends lost 4 bases and 1 base respectively, with 8 bases between them. CDR1 SGHDT and CDR2 YYEEEE come from the germline V gene. The CDR3 extends over 13 amino acids. General study findings and limits: Cytomegalovirus-associated status was assigned to 150 or so TCR beta chains. Diagnosis of cytomegalovirus status made by the classifier reportedly showed high specificity and sensitivity. Most TCR sequences proved rare, with some public TCRs found in many donors.

The chain joins TRBV5-6 to TRBJ1-2; tentatively, D is TRBD1 (5 bases). Sample: PBMCs. The receptor was derived from a woman aged 25 to 39 in good health and CMV-seronegative. The DNA of the CDR3 is TGTGCCAGCAGCAAGACAGATAACTATGGCTACACCTTC. Protein sequence: CASSKTDNYGYTF.